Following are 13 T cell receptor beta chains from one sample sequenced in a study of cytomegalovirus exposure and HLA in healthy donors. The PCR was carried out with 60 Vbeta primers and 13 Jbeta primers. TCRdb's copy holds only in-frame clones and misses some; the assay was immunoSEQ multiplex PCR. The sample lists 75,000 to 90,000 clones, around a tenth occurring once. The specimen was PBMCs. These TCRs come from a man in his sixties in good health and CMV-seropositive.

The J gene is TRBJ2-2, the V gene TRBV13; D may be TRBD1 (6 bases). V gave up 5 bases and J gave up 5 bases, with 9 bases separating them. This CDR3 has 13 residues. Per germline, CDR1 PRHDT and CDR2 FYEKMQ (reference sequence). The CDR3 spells CASSTTGTGELFF. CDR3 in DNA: TGTGCCAGCAGCACTACAGGGACCGGGGAGCTGTTTTTT.

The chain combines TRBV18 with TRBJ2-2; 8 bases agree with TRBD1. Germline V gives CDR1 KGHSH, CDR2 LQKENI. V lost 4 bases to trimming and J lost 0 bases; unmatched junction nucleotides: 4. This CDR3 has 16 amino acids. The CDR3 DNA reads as TGTGCCAGCTCACAAACGACAGGGGCGAACACCGGGGAGCTGTTTTTT. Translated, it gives CASSQTTGANTGELFF.

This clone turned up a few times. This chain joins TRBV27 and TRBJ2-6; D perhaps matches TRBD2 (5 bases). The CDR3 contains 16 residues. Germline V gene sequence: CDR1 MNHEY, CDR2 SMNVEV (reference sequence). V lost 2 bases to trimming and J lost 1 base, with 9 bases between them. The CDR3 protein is CASSLARESGANVLTF. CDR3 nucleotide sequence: TGTGCCAGCAGTTTAGCCCGGGAATCTGGGGCCAACGTCCTGACTTTC.

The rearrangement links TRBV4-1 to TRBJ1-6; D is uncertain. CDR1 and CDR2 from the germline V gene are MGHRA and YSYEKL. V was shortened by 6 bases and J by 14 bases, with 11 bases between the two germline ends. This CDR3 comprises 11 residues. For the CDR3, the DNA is TGCGCCAGCAGGGAGAGAGAGGCCCTCCACTTT. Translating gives CASREREALHF.

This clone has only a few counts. The CDR3 region is CASGGEGSGNTIYF. As DNA, the CDR3 is TGTGCCAGCGGGGGCGAGGGTTCTGGAAACACCATATATTTT. J is TRBJ1-3 and V is TRBV28; D may be TRBD1 (6 bases). The V gene lost 8 bases and the J gene lost 1 base, with 12 bases spanning the gap. The CDR3 covers 14 residues. Per germline, CDR1 MDHEN and CDR2 SYDVKM.

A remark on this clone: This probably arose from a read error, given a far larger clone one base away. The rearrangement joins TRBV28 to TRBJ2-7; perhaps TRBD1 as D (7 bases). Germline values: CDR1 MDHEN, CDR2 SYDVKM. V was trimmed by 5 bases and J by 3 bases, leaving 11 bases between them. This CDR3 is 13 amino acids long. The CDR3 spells CASSAGQYYEQYV. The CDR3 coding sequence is TGTGCCAGCAGTGCGGGACAGTACTACGAGCAGTACGTC.

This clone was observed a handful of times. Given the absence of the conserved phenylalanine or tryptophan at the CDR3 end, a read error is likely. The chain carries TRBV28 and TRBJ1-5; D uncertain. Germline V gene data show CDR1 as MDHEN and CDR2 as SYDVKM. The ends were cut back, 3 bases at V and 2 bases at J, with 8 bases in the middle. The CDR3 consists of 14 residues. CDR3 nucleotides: TGTGCCAGCAGTTTCGGGCAGGGCAATCAGCCCCAGCATGTT. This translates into CASSFGQGNQPQHV.

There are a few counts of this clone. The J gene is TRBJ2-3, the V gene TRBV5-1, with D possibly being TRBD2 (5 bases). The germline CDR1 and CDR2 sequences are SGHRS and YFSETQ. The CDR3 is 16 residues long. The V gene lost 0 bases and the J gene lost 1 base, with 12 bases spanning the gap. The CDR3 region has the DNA TGCGCCAGCAGCTTGGGGGCGGCGGGTGGCACAGATACGCAGTATTTT. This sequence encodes CASSLGAAGGTDTQYF.

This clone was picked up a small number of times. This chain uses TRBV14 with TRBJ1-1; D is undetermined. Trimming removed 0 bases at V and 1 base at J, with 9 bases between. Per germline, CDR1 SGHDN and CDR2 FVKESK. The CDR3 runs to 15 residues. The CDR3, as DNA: TGTGCCAGCAGCCAAGAGAGGTTGGGGAACACTGAAGCTTTCTTT. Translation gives CASSQERLGNTEAFF. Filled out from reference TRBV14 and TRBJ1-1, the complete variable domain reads EAGVTQFPSHSVIEKGQTVTLRCDPISGHDNLYWYRRVMGKEIKFLLHFVKESKQDESGMPNNRFLAERTGGTYSTLKVQPAELEDSGVYFCASSQERLGNTEAFFGQGTRLTVV.

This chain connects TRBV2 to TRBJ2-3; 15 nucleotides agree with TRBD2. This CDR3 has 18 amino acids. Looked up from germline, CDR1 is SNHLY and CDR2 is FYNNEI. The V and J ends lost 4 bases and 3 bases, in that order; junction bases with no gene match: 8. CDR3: CASSVIRGTSGGTDTQYF. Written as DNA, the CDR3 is TGTGCCAGCAGTGTCATCCGGGGGACTAGCGGGGGGACAGATACGCAGTATTTT.

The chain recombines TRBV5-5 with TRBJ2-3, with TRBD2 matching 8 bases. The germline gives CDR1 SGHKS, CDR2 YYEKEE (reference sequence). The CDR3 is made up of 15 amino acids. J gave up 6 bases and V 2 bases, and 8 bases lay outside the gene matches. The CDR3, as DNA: TGTGCCAGCAGCTTTAGGGGCCAGCGGGGGGATACGCAGTATTTT. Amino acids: CASSFRGQRGDTQYF.

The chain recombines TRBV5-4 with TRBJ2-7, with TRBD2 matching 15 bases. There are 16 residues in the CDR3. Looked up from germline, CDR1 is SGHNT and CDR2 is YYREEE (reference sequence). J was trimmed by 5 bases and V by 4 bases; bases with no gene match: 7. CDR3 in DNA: TGTGCCAGCAGCAGGGGACTAGCGGGAGGCAAGCACGAGCAGTACTTC. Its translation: CASSRGLAGGKHEQYF.

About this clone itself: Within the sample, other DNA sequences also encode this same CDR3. The CDR3 sequence: CASSSLRTGELFF. The CDR3 bases are TGTGCCAGCAGCTCCCTGAGGACCGGGGAGCTGTTTTTT. This chain joins TRBV11-2 and TRBJ2-2; no firm D call. The CDR3 is made up of 13 amino acids. With 4 bases removed from V and 5 bases from J, the gap between germline ends came to 8 bases. The V gene's germline CDR1 is SGHAT and CDR2 FQNNGV. The variable domain in full, completed from reference TRBV11-2 and TRBJ2-2, reads EAGVAQSPRYKIIEKRQSVAFWCNPISGHATLYWYQQILGQGPKLLIQFQNNGVVDDSQLPKDRFSAERLKGVDSTLKIQPAKLEDSAVYLCASSSLRTGELFFGEGSRLTVL.